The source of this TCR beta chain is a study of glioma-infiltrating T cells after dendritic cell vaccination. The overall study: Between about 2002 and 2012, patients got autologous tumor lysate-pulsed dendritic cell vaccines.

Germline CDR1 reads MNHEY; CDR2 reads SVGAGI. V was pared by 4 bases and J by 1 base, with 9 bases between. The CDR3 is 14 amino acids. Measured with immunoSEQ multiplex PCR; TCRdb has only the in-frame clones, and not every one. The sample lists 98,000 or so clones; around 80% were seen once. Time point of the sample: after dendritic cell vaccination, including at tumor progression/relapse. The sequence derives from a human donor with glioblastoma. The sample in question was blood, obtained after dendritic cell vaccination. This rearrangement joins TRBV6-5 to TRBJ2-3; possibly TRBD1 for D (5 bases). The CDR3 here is CASSWLRGTDTQYF. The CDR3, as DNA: TGTGCCAGCAGTTGGCTCAGGGGCACAGATACGCAGTATTTT.